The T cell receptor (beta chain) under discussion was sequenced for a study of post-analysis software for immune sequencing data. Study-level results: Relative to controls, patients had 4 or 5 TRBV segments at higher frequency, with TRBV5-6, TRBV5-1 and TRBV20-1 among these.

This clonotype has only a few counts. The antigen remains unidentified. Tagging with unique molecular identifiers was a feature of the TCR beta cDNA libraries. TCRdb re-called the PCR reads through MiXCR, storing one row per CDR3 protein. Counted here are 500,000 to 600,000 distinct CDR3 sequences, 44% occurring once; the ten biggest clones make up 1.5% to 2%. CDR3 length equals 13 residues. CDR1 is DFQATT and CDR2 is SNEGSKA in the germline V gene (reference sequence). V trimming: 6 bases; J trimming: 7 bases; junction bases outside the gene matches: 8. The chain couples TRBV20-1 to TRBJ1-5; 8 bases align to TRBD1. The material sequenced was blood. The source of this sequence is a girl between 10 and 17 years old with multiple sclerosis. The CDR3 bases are TGCAGTGCCCGGACAGGGTGGAGGCAGCCCCAGCATTTT. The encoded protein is CSARTGWRQPQHF.